Listed here is a single TCR beta chain. This clonotype occurred a few times. Its antigen is currently not known. Base qualities are not provided; no much larger clone lies one nucleotide away. This specimen comes from a study of CD8 T cells in ankylosing spondylitis (dated by TCRdb to between 2016 and 2019). About the full investigation: To find TCR variants linked to disease, the study profiled T cell receptor beta repertoires in ankylosing spondylitis patients and healthy donors. Peripheral blood was sampled, and synovial fluid was also collected from ankylosing spondylitis patients. The full study cohort comprised approximately 23 ankylosing spondylitis patients and over 95 healthy donors.

The reads were generated on an Illumina HiSeq 2500. Quantitative 5'-RACE with molecular barcodes was used to prepare TCR beta libraries. Turning to the authors' computational methods: A new computational method, built on a probabilistic model of VDJ rearrangement, was used to identify disease-linked TCR variants. TCRdb ran its own pipeline on the public reads, namely fastp trimming at Q25 and MiXCR clone calling, and kept in-frame beta chains. For every CDR3 protein sequence, its rows merge into one entry that carries the most common genes and DNA. None of the V and J calls come from the authors' own analysis; TCRdb made them. This sample is represented by some 340,000 distinct CDR3 sequences; roughly 15% of them were singletons. The ten top clones hold around 1% of the sample. Findings and caveats that apply to the study as a whole: Some TCR beta motif variants had previously been reported in synovial fluid and blood of reactive arthritis patients, which suggested common disease-initiation mechanisms. A CD8+ phenotype was shown by the disease-linked clones, which were found at relatively low frequencies in peripheral blood. According to the report, matched synovial fluid samples from ankylosing spondylitis patients were significantly enriched for the disease-linked clones. Blood from ankylosing spondylitis patients appeared to be characterized by a TCR beta motif made up of under ten highly homologous amino acid variants.

This TCR derives from a male donor with ankylosing spondylitis or in good health (not recorded which). What was sequenced was blood, either unsorted or a sorted T cell fraction (not recorded which).

This receptor has the CDR3 CSARDSGGAHTQYF. Here is the DNA: TGCAGTGCTAGAGATAGCGGGGGGGCCCATACGCAGTATTTT. The sequence is built from TRBV20-1 and TRBJ2-3; 11 bases in between match TRBD2. In the germline V gene (reference sequence), CDR1 corresponds to DFQATT and CDR2 to SNEGSKA. V trim: 0 bases; J trim: 7 bases; unmatched bases: 3. Taken from cysteine to phenylalanine, the CDR3 has 14 residues. Only the CDR3 DNA is retained, 42 bases long and in frame from the first base.